Sequencing of this T cell receptor (beta chain) was carried out in a study of OX40 agonist ivuxolimab in advanced cancers. The wider study: All patients had ivuxolimab intravenously every 2 weeks at 0.01 to 10 mg/kg. A diagnosis of hepatocellular carcinoma, melanoma, renal cell or head and neck cancer was present in dose-escalation patients. A history of anti-PD-1, anti-PD-L1 or anti-CTLA-4 therapy was acceptable, and 40% had some.

The table came from immunoSEQ multiplex PCR; TCRdb's copy has only in-frame clones and leaves some out. The sample lists 84,000 or so clones, 94% seen once, with 11% in the top ten. Of note for this clone: The antigen remains unidentified.

Study-level findings and limits: Average numbers of expanded clones were greater in CD8+ T cells than in CD4+.

This TCR derives from an adult with an advanced solid tumor such as melanoma, head and neck, liver or kidney cancer. The sample here was CD4+ or CD8+ T cells sorted from blood, taken in a trial of the OX40 agonist ivuxolimab.

DNA for the CDR3: TGCGCCAGCAGCCAATCTCCCCTCGCAGGGAGATACGAGCAGTACTTC. Translated: CASSQSPLAGRYEQYF. The chain carries TRBV4-3 and TRBJ2-7; D may match TRBD1 or TRBD2 (5 bases each). Germline loops: CDR1 LGHNA, CDR2 YSLEER. V was cut by 2 bases and J by 4 bases, with 18 bases left in between. The CDR3 loop spans 16 amino acids.